One sample yielded the 10 T cell receptor beta chains listed below, sequenced in a study of high-grade serous ovarian cancer treatment subgroups. Measured with immunoSEQ multiplex PCR; TCRdb has only the in-frame clones, and not every one. Of around 3,500 clones in the sample, around 68% were seen once. The tumor samples were collected prior to definitive surgery or chemotherapy. Material: tumor tissue. Receptors were obtained from a human donor with high-grade serous ovarian cancer.

The rearrangement uses TRBV19 and TRBJ2-3; no firm D call. The V end was cut by 0 bases, the J end by 0 bases, with 7 bases between. The CDR3 covers 15 residues. Germline V gene lookup returns CDR1 LNHDA and CDR2 SQIVND (reference sequence). The CDR3 reads CASSIDTASTDTQYF. Written as DNA, the CDR3 is TGTGCCAGTAGTATAGATACGGCTAGCACAGATACGCAGTATTTT.

J is TRBJ1-5 and V is TRBV6-6, with D unclear. In germline, CDR1 is MNHNY, CDR2 SVGAGI (reference sequence). This CDR3 contains 11 residues. Trimming removed 5 bases at V and 9 bases at J, with 8 bases between. CDR3 nucleotides: TGTGCCAGCAGTGAACAAGGGCCCCAGCATTTT. This gives the protein CASSEQGPQHF.

The gene calls are TRBV6-1 and TRBJ1-1; D is undetermined. Germline CDR1 MNHNS, CDR2 SASEGT. Trimming removed 5 bases from V and 1 base from J, with 14 bases in between. CDR3 size: 15 residues. The CDR3 DNA follows: TGTGCCAGCAGTCCTACCTACCGACGGAACACTGAAGCTTTCTTT. It codes for CASSPTYRRNTEAFF.

This clone was counted once. This rearrangement joins TRBV2 to TRBJ1-2, with a tentative D call TRBD1 (5 bases). Germline V gene sequence: CDR1 SNHLY, CDR2 FYNNEI. V was trimmed by 3 bases and J by 5 bases, leaving 10 bases between them. The CDR3 runs to 13 residues. CDR3 loop: CASSDGGLYGYTF. CDR3 in DNA: TGTGCCAGCAGTGACGGGGGTTTATATGGCTACACCTTC.

This clone was seen only a few times. V is TRBV11-2 and J is TRBJ1-6, with D tentatively TRBD1 (5 bases). Trimming stripped 5 bases from V and 7 bases from J, with 15 bases between. This CDR3 is built from 15 residues. Germline assignment: CDR1 SGHAT and CDR2 FQNNGV. CDR3 bases: TGTGCCAGCAGCATACGACAGTCGTTAAATTCACCCCTCCACTTT. Translating gives CASSIRQSLNSPLHF.

The chain carries TRBV28 and TRBJ1-2; D is uncertain. Germline values: CDR1 MDHEN, CDR2 SYDVKM. The V end was cut by 6 bases, the J end by 2 bases, with 16 bases between. The CDR3 runs 15 residues. CDR3 in amino acids: CASRVLDGMNYGYTF. For the CDR3, the DNA is TGTGCCAGCAGGGTCCTGGACGGGATGAACTATGGCTACACCTTC.

J is TRBJ2-3 and V is TRBV5-4; 7 bases align to TRBD2. Trimming took 0 bases from V and 3 from J; bases not matched to a gene: 4. Germline V gene sequence: CDR1 SGHNT, CDR2 YYREEE (reference sequence). The CDR3 totals 15 residues. The CDR3 DNA reads TGTGCCAGCAGCTTGGGGACTAGTATAACAGATACGCAGTATTTT. The encoded protein is CASSLGTSITDTQYF.

This sequence joins TRBV5-4 and TRBJ1-4, with unresolved D. The CDR3 has 17 residues. The germline V gene encodes CDR1 SGHNT and CDR2 YYREEE (reference sequence). V was cut by 4 bases and J by 7 bases, with 23 bases left in between. The CDR3 DNA sequence: TGTGCCAGCAGCCCGGATCCCAAAATATGGGTCTCTGAAAAACTGTTTTTT. Protein product: CASSPDPKIWVSEKLFF. The whole variable domain, remainder taken from reference TRBV5-4 and TRBJ1-4, is ETGVTQSPTHLIKTRGQQVTLRCSSQSGHNTVSWYQQALGQGPQFIFQYYREEENGRGNFPPRFSGLQFPNYSSELNVNALELDDSALYLCASSPDPKIWVSEKLFFGSGTQLSVL.

This clone was picked up one time. This rearrangement joins TRBV7-9 to TRBJ2-5, with 10 positions matching TRBD1. Gene TRBJ2-7 matches the end of the DNA better, so the J call may be wrong. The CDR3 consists of 15 residues. Germline V lookup: CDR1 SEHNR, CDR2 FQNEAQ (reference sequence). This CDR3 is CASSLRTGGFYEQYF. The DNA for the CDR3 is TGTGCCAGCAGCCTCCGGACAGGGGGATTCTACGAGCAGTACTTC.

This clone has only a few counts. The rearrangement links TRBV6-5 to TRBJ1-1; D is uncertain. The CDR3 loop spans 16 amino acids. CDR1 is MNHEY, CDR2 SVGAGI, per germline. V was trimmed by 2 bases and J by 0 bases, leaving 13 bases between them. The CDR3 spells CASSYLQTRVNTEAFF. The DNA of the CDR3 is TGTGCCAGCAGTTACCTACAAACAAGGGTGAACACTGAAGCTTTCTTT.